This T cell receptor (beta chain) was identified during a study of blood T cell repertoires in COVID-19. The V and J ends lost 7 bases and 6 bases respectively, with 15 bases between them. The CDR3 runs 13 residues. Germline V gene data show CDR1 as SGHNT and CDR2 as YYREEE (reference sequence). Profiled with immunoSEQ multiplex PCR; TCRdb holds only in-frame clones, not every one. The data show 140,000 or so clones, about four fifths seen once. This TCR was sampled from a human donor in a cohort sampled during active COVID-19. This chain connects TRBV5-4 to TRBJ2-3; tentative D call: TRBD2 (5 bases). The sequencing sample was made of peripheral blood. The CDR3 DNA sequence: TGTGCCAGCTCCGAAGAGCCGGGGGATACGCAGTATTTT. Amino acid sequence: CASSEEPGDTQYF. The whole variable domain, filled in from reference TRBV5-4 and TRBJ2-3, reads ETGVTQSPTHLIKTRGQQVTLRCSSQSGHNTVSWYQQALGQGPQFIFQYYREEENGRGNFPPRFSGLQFPNYSSELNVNALELDDSALYLCASSEEPGDTQYFGPGTRLTVL.